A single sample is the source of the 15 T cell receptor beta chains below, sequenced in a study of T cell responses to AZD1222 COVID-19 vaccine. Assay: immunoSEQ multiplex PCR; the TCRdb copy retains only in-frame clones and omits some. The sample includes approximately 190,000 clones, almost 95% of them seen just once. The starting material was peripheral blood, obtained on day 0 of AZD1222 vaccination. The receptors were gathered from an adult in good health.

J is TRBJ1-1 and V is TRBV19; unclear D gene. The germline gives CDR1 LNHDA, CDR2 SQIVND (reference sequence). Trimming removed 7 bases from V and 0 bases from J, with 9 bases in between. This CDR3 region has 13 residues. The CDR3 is CASNRAMNTEAFF. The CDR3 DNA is TGTGCCAGTAATAGGGCAATGAACACTGAAGCTTTCTTT.

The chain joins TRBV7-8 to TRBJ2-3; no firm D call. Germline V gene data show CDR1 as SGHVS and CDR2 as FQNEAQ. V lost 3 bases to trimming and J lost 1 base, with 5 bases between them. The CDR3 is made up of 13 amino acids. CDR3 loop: CASSLYGTDTQYF. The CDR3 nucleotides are TGTGCCAGCAGCTTGTACGGCACAGATACGCAGTATTTT.

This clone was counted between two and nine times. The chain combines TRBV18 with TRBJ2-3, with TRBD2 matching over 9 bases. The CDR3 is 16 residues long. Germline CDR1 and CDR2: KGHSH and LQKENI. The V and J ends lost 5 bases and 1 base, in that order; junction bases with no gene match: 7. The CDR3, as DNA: TGTGCCAGCTCATCGATGGCGGGGGGGGGCACAGATACGCAGTATTTT. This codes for CASSSMAGGGTDTQYF.

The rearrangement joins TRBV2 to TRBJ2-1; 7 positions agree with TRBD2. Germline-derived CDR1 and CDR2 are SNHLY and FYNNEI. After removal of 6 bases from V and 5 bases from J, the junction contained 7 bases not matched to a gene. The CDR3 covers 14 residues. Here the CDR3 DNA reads TGTGCCAGCAGGGGGGGGAATACTAACAATGAGCAGTTCTTC. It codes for CASRGGNTNNEQFF. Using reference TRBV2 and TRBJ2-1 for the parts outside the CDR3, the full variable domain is EPEVTQTPSHQVTQMGQEVILRCVPISNHLYFYWYRQILGQKVEFLVSFYNNEISEKSEIFDDQFSVERPDGSNFTLKIRSTKLEDSAMYFCASRGGNTNNEQFFGPGTRLTVL.

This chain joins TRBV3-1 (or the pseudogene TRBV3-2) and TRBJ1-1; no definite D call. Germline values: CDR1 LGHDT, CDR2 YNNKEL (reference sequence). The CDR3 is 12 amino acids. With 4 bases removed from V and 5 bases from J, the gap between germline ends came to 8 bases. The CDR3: CASSRLGTEAFF. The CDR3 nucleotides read TGTGCCAGCAGCCGGTTGGGGACTGAAGCTTTCTTT.

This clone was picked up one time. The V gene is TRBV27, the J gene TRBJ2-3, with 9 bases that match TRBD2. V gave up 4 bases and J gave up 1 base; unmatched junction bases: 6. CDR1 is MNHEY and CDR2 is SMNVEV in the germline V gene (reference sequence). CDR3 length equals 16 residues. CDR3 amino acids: CASSSSRTSGTDTQYF. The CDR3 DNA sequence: TGTGCCAGCAGTTCGTCTCGGACTAGCGGCACAGATACGCAGTATTTT.

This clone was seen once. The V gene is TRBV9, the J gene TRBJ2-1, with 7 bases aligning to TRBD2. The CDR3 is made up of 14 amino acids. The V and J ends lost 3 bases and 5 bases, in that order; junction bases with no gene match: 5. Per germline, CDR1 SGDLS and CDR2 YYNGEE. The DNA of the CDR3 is TGTGCCAGCAGCGAGTCTGCGGGGGACAATGAGCAGTTCTTC. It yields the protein CASSESAGDNEQFF.

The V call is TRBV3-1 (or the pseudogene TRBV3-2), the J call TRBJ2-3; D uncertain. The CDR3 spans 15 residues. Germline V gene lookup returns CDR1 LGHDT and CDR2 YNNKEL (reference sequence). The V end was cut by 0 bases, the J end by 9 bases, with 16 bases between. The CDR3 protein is CASSQDLTLFSTQYF. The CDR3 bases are TGTGCCAGCAGCCAAGATCTGACCCTGTTTTCGACGCAGTATTTT.

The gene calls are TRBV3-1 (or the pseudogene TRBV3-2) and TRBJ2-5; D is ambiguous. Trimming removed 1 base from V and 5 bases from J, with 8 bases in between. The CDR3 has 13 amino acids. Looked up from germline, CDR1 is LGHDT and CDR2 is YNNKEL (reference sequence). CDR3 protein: CASSQVARETQYF. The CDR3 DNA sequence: TGTGCCAGCAGCCAAGTGGCGAGGGAGACCCAGTACTTC.

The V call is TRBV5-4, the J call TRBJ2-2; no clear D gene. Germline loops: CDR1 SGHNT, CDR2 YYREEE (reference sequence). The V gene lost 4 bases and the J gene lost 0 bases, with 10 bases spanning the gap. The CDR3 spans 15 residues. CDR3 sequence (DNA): TGTGCCAGCAGCCCGCCGCGAGCGAACACCGGGGAGCTGTTTTTT. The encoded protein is CASSPPRANTGELFF.

The CDR3 DNA sequence: TGTGCCAGCAGCTTAAATTCCGGGGGCGCGGATACGCAGTATTTT. This translates into CASSLNSGGADTQYF. The chain is built from TRBV7-8 and TRBJ2-3; TRBD1 or TRBD2 may be the D gene (6 bases each). V gave up 2 bases and J gave up 6 bases, with 15 bases separating them. CDR1 is SGHVS, CDR2 FQNEAQ, per germline. The length of the CDR3 is 15 residues.

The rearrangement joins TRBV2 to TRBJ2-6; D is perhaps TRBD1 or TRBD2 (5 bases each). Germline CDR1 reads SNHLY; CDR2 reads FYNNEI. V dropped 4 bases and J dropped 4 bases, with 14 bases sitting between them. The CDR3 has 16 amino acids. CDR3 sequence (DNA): TGTGCCAGCAGTGTCCGGGACCATGGCGGGGCCAACGTCCTGACTTTC. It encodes CASSVRDHGGANVLTF. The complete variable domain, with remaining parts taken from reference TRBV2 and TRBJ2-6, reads EPEVTQTPSHQVTQMGQEVILRCVPISNHLYFYWYRQILGQKVEFLVSFYNNEISEKSEIFDDQFSVERPDGSNFTLKIRSTKLEDSAMYFCASSVRDHGGANVLTFGAGSRLTVL.

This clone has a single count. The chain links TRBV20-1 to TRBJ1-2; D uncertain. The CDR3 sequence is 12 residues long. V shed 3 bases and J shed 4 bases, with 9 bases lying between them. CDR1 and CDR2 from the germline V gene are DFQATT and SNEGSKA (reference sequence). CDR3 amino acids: CSASGGGYGYTF. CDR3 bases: TGCAGTGCTAGTGGTGGTGGCTATGGCTACACCTTC.

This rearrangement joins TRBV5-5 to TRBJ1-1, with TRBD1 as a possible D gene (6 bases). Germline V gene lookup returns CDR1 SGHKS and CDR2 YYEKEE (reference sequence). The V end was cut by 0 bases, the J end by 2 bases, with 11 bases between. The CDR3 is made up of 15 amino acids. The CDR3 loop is CASSLVAGGNTEAFF. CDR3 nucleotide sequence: TGTGCCAGCAGCTTGGTAGCGGGGGGCAACACTGAAGCTTTCTTT. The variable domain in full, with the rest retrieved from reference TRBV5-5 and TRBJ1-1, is DAGVTQSPTHLIKTRGQQVTLRCSPISGHKSVSWYQQVLGQGPQFIFQYYEKEERGRGNFPDRFSARQFPNYSSELNVNALLLGDSALYLCASSLVAGGNTEAFFGQGTRLTVV.

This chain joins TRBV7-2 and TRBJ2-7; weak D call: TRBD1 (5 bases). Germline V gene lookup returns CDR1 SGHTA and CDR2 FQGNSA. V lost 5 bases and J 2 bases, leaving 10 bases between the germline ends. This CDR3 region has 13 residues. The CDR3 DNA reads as TGTGCCAGCAGCCAAGGGGTCGCCTACGAGCAGTACTTC. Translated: CASSQGVAYEQYF.